One sample yielded the 31 T cell receptor beta chains listed below, sequenced in a study of CD8 T cells in Susac syndrome. A quantity of about 0.45 to 1 ug RNA underwent reverse transcription using random hexamers. TCRdb analysed the immunoSEQ multiplex PCR reads with MiXCR anew, one entry per CDR3 protein. This table holds tens of thousands of distinct CDR3 sequences, 93% found once. Sample: CD4+ T cells from PBMCs. The receptor source for this set is a human donor with Susac syndrome.

V and J are TRBV7-9 and TRBJ2-3, with a tentative D call TRBD1 (6 bases). The V gene's germline CDR1 is SEHNR and CDR2 FQNEAQ (reference sequence). The CDR3 is made up of 18 amino acids. Trimming stripped 2 bases from V and 1 base from J, with 19 bases between. CDR3 region: CASSLSLPGTYRTDTQYF. The CDR3 region has the DNA TGTGCCAGCAGCTTAAGCCTCCCTGGGACATACCGCACAGATACGCAGTATTTT.

This clonotype was seen a single time. V usage is TRBV5-5 and J usage is TRBJ1-5, with D tentatively TRBD1 (6 bases). Germline V lookup: CDR1 SGHKS, CDR2 YYEKEE (reference sequence). The CDR3 loop spans 15 amino acids. Deletions cut 4 bases from V and 6 bases from J, with 17 bases between. As DNA, the CDR3 is TGTGCCAGCAGCCTAAATGTGGGGGCGGGTCAGCCCCAGCATTTT. It is translated as CASSLNVGAGQPQHF.

V gene TRBV12-3 or TRBV12-4 combines with J gene TRBJ2-7; 8 nucleotides match TRBD1. With V trimmed by 4 bases and J by 6 bases, 11 bases remained unmatched. There are 15 residues in the CDR3. The CDR3 reads CASSSTGVVLSEQYF. The CDR3 coding sequence is TGTGCCAGCAGTTCGACAGGGGTTGTCCTGAGCGAGCAGTACTTC.

The V call is TRBV4-3, the J call TRBJ1-6, with TRBD1 as a possible D gene (5 bases). V lost 0 bases and J 0 bases, leaving 15 bases between the germline ends. The CDR3 contains 19 residues. The germline gives CDR1 LGHNA, CDR2 YSLEER. The CDR3 DNA reads TGCGCCAGCAGCCAAGAGGCAGGGTCCCTAAGCTCCTATAATTCACCCCTCCACTTT. It is translated as CASSQEAGSLSSYNSPLHF.

V is TRBV5-6 and J is TRBJ1-2; perhaps TRBD1 as D (5 bases). Trimming took off 3 bases at V and 7 bases at J, with 22 bases between the two ends. This CDR3 contains 16 residues. CDR1 and CDR2 from the germline V gene are SGHDT and YYEEEE. CDR3 loop: CASSSLFQGHRGGYTF. CDR3 DNA: TGTGCCAGCAGCTCTTTATTCCAGGGCCATCGAGGTGGCTACACCTTC. Combining the CDR3 with reference TRBV5-6 and TRBJ1-2 gives the whole variable domain DAGVTQSPTHLIKTRGQQVTLRCSPKSGHDTVSWYQQALGQGPQFIFQYYEEEERQRGNFPDRFSGHQFPNYSSELNVNALLLGDSALYLCASSSLFQGHRGGYTFGSGTRLTVV.

V and J are TRBV7-6 and TRBJ1-1; D may be TRBD1 (5 bases). CDR3 size: 13 residues. V was trimmed by 6 bases and J by 1 base, leaving 9 bases between them. Germline V gene sequence: CDR1 SGHVS, CDR2 FNYEAQ. In DNA, the CDR3 is TGTGCCAGCAGTTCACAGGAGAACACTGAAGCTTTCTTT. As protein: CASSSQENTEAFF.

This sequence joins TRBV11-2 and TRBJ2-1, with 13 bases fitting TRBD2. J lost 4 bases, V lost 6 bases, and 9 bases had no gene match. The germline gives CDR1 SGHAT, CDR2 FQNNGV. This CDR3 has 17 amino acids. CDR3 sequence (DNA): TGTGCCAGCAGTTATACCGGGACTAGCGGGGCGTACAATGAGCAGTTCTTC. Its translation: CASSYTGTSGAYNEQFF.

This chain uses TRBV29-1 with TRBJ2-4; tentative D call: TRBD1 (7 bases). Trimming took 3 bases from V and 9 from J, leaving 24 bases between them. There are 16 residues in the CDR3. Germline V lookup: CDR1 SQVTM, CDR2 ANQGSEA. The CDR3 nucleotides are TGCAGCGTTGAGGAACAATTCAGGGGGTGGAGGGTCATTCAGTACTTC. This gives the protein CSVEEQFRGWRVIQYF.

This chain connects TRBV18 to TRBJ1-2, with unresolved D. V lost 3 bases and J lost 0, with 5 bases in between. The CDR3 runs to 13 residues. Per germline, CDR1 KGHSH and CDR2 LQKENI. The CDR3, as DNA: TGTGCCAGCTCACCCGATACTAACTATGGCTACACCTTC. This gives the protein CASSPDTNYGYTF.

The DNA of the CDR3 is TGTGCCACCAGCACCGGACTAGTTCGCGATACGCAGTATTTT. Amino acid sequence: CATSTGLVRDTQYF. This chain links TRBV15 with TRBJ2-3; TRBD2 aligns across 7 bases. Germline V CDR1 and CDR2: LNHNV, YYDKDF (reference sequence). V was clipped by 4 bases and J by 6 bases; unmatched bases: 7. The CDR3 loop spans 14 amino acids.

The J gene is TRBJ1-6, the V gene TRBV18, with D perhaps TRBD1 (5 bases). Germline loops: CDR1 KGHSH, CDR2 LQKENI. Trimming removed 1 base at V and 7 bases at J, with 8 bases between. The CDR3 runs to 14 residues. In DNA form, the CDR3 reads TGTGCCAGCTCACCACAGGGGTCGAATTCACCCCTCCACTTT. Translation: CASSPQGSNSPLHF.

CDR3 loop: CASSHLQGARNEKLFF. Written as DNA, the CDR3 is TGTGCCAGCAGCCACCTACAGGGGGCTCGGAATGAAAAACTGTTTTTT. The chain has TRBV14 and TRBJ1-4; 9 bases fit TRBD1. This CDR3 comprises 16 residues. Per germline, CDR1 SGHDN and CDR2 FVKESK. V dropped 3 bases and J dropped 5; count of bases not matched to a gene: 7.

The chain links TRBV29-1 to TRBJ1-1; D is unclear. This CDR3 region has 13 residues. Germline CDR1 is SQVTM and CDR2 is ANQGSEA. V was trimmed by 3 bases and J by 1 base, leaving 9 bases between them. CDR3 amino acids: CSVERRQNTEAFF. In DNA, the CDR3 is TGCAGCGTTGAGCGACGACAGAACACTGAAGCTTTCTTT.

The chain has TRBV5-1 and TRBJ1-2, with a possible D match to TRBD1 (6 bases). Germline assignment: CDR1 SGHRS and CDR2 YFSETQ. V was pared by 7 bases and J by 8 bases, with 9 bases between. The CDR3 sequence is 10 residues long. CDR3 in DNA: TGCGCCAGCGGCGGACAGGGCTACACCTTC. It is translated as CASGGQGYTF.

This chain links TRBV9 with TRBJ2-3; 11 bases are shared with TRBD2. J lost 8 bases, V lost 2 bases, and 7 bases had no gene match. The germline V gene has CDR1 SGDLS and CDR2 YYNGEE. This CDR3 has 15 amino acids. The CDR3 region has the DNA TGTGCCAGCAGCGTTATAGCGGGGGGGCCCGGTACGCAGTATTTT. Encoded protein: CASSVIAGGPGTQYF.

The V call is TRBV20-1, the J call TRBJ2-5, with 10 bases aligning to TRBD1. There are 14 residues in the CDR3. V was clipped by 3 bases and J by 5 bases; unmatched bases: 6. Per germline, CDR1 DFQATT and CDR2 SNEGSKA (reference sequence). The CDR3 sequence is CSARTGGAGETQYF. For the CDR3, the DNA is TGCAGTGCTAGGACAGGGGGCGCCGGGGAGACCCAGTACTTC.

The chain joins TRBV12-5 to TRBJ2-7; 7 bases align to TRBD1. Trimming removed 9 bases from V and 6 bases from J; junction bases left unmatched: 11. This CDR3 is 13 amino acids long. Germline CDR1 reads LGHNT; CDR2 reads FRNRAP. The CDR3 here is CASGRDSSSEQYF. The CDR3 DNA reads as TGTGCTAGCGGCCGGGACAGCAGTTCCGAGCAGTACTTC.

This clonotype showed up just once. V usage is TRBV28 and J usage is TRBJ1-1, with D possibly matching TRBD1 (6 bases). V lost 7 bases and J lost 1, with 19 bases in between. The CDR3 contains 16 residues. In germline, CDR1 is MDHEN, CDR2 SYDVKM. The chain's CDR3 is CASISWGGRRNTEAFF. The CDR3 DNA follows: TGTGCCAGCATTTCCTGGGGGGGCCGACGGAACACTGAAGCTTTCTTT.

The chain has TRBV29-1 and TRBJ2-3; D remains unclear. The CDR3 contains 14 residues. Trimming removed 1 base from V and 1 base from J, with 9 bases in between. CDR1 and CDR2 from the germline V gene are SQVTM and ANQGSEA. CDR3 region: CSVEGSYRTDTQYF. Written as DNA, the CDR3 is TGCAGCGTTGAAGGGTCCTACCGCACAGATACGCAGTATTTT.

The chain couples TRBV7-9 to TRBJ2-5, with a weak D call TRBD1 (6 bases). In germline, CDR1 is SEHNR, CDR2 FQNEAQ (reference sequence). CDR3 length equals 14 residues. V lost 4 bases and J lost 6, with 15 bases in between. Here the CDR3 reads CASSSGHRIQTQYF. In nucleotides, the CDR3 is TGTGCCAGCAGCTCGGGACATCGTATCCAGACCCAGTACTTC.

In this sample, this clonotype turned up a few times. V usage is TRBV18 and J usage is TRBJ2-7, with D hard to call. V lost 4 bases, J lost 0 bases, and 7 bases lay in between. Germline CDR1 reads KGHSH; CDR2 reads LQKENI. The CDR3 runs to 13 residues. The CDR3 reads CASSQGSSYEQYF. In DNA, the CDR3 is TGTGCCAGCTCACAGGGAAGCTCCTACGAGCAGTACTTC.

This clonotype has a handful of counts. V usage is TRBV19 and J usage is TRBJ2-7; 10 bases are a match to TRBD1. V was clipped by 7 bases and J by 4 bases; unmatched bases: 7. CDR1 is LNHDA, CDR2 SQIVND, per germline (reference sequence). The CDR3 contains 14 residues. This CDR3 is CASTRTGGAYEQYF. CDR3 nucleotide sequence: TGTGCCAGTACCCGGACAGGGGGGGCTTACGAGCAGTACTTC.

The genes are TRBV20-1 and TRBJ2-5; 10 nucleotides line up with TRBD2. The CDR3 is made up of 15 amino acids. V was pared by 3 bases and J by 4 bases, with 8 bases of the junction left unmatched. CDR1 DFQATT and CDR2 SNEGSKA come from the germline V gene (reference sequence). The CDR3 DNA follows: TGCAGTGCTAGTAAGGTAGCGGGGGGCTCAGAGACCCAGTACTTC. Residues: CSASKVAGGSETQYF.

The chain is built from TRBV6-5 and TRBJ1-6, with 7 bases aligning to TRBD1. The CDR3 runs to 13 residues. Germline assignment: CDR1 MNHEY and CDR2 SVGAGI. V dropped 8 bases and J dropped 6; count of bases not matched to a gene: 4. The CDR3 sequence: CASHRGRNSPLHF. In nucleotides, the CDR3 is TGTGCCAGCCACAGGGGCCGTAATTCACCCCTCCACTTT.

The chain combines TRBV20-1 with TRBJ1-3, with D tentatively TRBD1 (6 bases). This CDR3 is 15 amino acids long. The germline CDR1 and CDR2 sequences are DFQATT and SNEGSKA (reference sequence). The ends were cut back, 6 bases at V and 3 bases at J, with 18 bases in the middle. The DNA for the CDR3 is TGCAGTGCCACCATGGACAGCCGAAGTGGAAACACCATATATTTT. The encoded protein is CSATMDSRSGNTIYF.

This rearrangement joins TRBV21-1 to TRBJ2-2; the D call TRBD1 from the table was never checked on the DNA. TRBV21-1 is noted as a pseudogene. This CDR3 spans 16 amino acids. CDR3 loop: CASSKGAVPNTGELFF. DNA for the CDR3: TGTGCCAGCAGCAAAGGGGCGGTTCCGAACACCGGGGAGCTGTTTTTT.

The table lists this clonotype with a few counts. The V call is TRBV12-3 or TRBV12-4, the J call TRBJ2-7; no clear D gene. Trimming left V 4 bases short and J 0 bases short, with 4 bases between. This CDR3 spans 12 amino acids. The CDR3 region has the DNA TGTGCCAGCAGTTCCCCCTCCTACGAGCAGTACTTC. Amino acids: CASSSPSYEQYF.

V and J are TRBV12-3 or TRBV12-4 and TRBJ1-4; no clear D. Trimming took 4 bases from V and 7 from J, leaving 13 bases between them. The CDR3 spans 14 residues. The CDR3 nucleotides read TGTGCCAGCAGTTCCCGGGCCTGGGGTGAAAAACTGTTTTTT. Translation: CASSSRAWGEKLFF.

The chain's CDR3 is CASSHRDRISNEQYF. As DNA, the CDR3 is TGTGCCAGCAGCCACCGGGACAGGATTTCGAACGAGCAGTACTTC. The rearrangement joins TRBV11-3 to TRBJ2-7; 8 bases agree with TRBD1. The CDR3 consists of 15 residues. Germline CDR1 SGHNT, CDR2 YENEEA. The ends lost 5 bases at V and 5 bases at J; junction bases unmatched: 11.

This chain joins TRBV7-2 and TRBJ2-5; D is ambiguous. The ends were cut back, 2 bases at V and 1 base at J, with 8 bases in the middle. This CDR3 contains 14 residues. Germline V lookup: CDR1 SGHTA, CDR2 FQGNSA. The CDR3 region has the DNA TGTGCCAGCAGCTTAACGGCAACCCAAGAGACCCAGTACTTC. This gives the protein CASSLTATQETQYF.

This chain connects TRBV25-1 to TRBJ1-5; D is unresolved. The V end lost 3 bases, the J end lost 6 bases, and 18 bases lay between the germline ends. The CDR3 sequence is 16 residues long. CDR1 is MGHDK, CDR2 SYGVNS, per germline. The CDR3 is CASSEGTGSRGQPQHF. The CDR3 DNA sequence: TGTGCCAGCAGTGAGGGTACGGGCAGCCGGGGTCAGCCCCAGCATTTT.